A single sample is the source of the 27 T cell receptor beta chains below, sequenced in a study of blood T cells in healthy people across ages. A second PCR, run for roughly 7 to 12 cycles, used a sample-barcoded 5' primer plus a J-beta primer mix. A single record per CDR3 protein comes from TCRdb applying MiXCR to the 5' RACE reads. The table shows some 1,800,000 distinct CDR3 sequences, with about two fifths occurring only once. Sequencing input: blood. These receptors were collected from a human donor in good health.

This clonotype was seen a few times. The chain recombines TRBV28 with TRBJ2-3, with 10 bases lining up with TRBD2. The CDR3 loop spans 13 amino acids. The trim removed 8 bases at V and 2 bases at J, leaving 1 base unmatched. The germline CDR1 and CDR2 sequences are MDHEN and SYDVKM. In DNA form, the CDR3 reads TGTGCCAGCCTAGCGGGGGTCACAGATACGCAGTATTTT. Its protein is CASLAGVTDTQYF.

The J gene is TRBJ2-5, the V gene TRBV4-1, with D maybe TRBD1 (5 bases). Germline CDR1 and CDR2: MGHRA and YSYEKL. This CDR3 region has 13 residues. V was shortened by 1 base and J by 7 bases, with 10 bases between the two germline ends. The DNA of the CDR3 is TGCGCCAGCAGCCAAGTATTTAGGGGGACCCAGTACTTC. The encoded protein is CASSQVFRGTQYF.

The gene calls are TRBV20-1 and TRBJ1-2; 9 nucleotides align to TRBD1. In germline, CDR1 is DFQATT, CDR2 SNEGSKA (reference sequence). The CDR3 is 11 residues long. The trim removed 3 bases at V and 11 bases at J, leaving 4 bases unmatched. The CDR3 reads CSASGQGRYTF. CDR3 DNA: TGCAGTGCTAGCGGACAGGGGAGATACACCTTC.

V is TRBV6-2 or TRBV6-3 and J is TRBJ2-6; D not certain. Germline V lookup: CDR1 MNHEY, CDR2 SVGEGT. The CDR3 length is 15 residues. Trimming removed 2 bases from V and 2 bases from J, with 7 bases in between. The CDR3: CASSYPKTGANVLTF. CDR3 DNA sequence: TGTGCCAGCAGTTACCCGAAGACTGGGGCCAACGTCCTGACTTTC.

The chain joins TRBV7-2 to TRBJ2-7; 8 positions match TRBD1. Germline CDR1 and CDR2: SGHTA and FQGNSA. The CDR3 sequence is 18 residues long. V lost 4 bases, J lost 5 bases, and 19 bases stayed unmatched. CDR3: CASSSNSKMAGQVDEQYF. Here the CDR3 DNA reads TGTGCCAGCAGCTCTAATTCCAAGATGGCGGGACAGGTAGACGAGCAGTACTTC.

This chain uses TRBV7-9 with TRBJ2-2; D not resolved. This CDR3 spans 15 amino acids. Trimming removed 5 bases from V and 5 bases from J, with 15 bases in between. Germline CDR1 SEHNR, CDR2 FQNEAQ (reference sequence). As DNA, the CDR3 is TGTGCCAGCAGCCTACCCGTTGGGGTAACCGGGGAGCTGTTTTTT. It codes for CASSLPVGVTGELFF.

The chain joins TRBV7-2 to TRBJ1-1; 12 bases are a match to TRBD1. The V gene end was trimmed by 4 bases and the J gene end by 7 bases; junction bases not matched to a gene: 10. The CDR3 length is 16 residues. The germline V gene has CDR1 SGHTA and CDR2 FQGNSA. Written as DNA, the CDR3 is TGTGCCAGCAGCTACAGCGCGGGGACAGGGGGCTTTGAAGCTTTCTTT. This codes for CASSYSAGTGGFEAFF.

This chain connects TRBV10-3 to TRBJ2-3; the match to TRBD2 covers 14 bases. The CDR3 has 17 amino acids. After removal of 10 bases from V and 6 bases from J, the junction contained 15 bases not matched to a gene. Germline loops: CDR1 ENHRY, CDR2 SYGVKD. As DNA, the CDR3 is TGTGCCACCCTAGGACTAGCGGGGGGTCAGTCCACGGATACGCAGTATTTT. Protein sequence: CATLGLAGGQSTDTQYF.

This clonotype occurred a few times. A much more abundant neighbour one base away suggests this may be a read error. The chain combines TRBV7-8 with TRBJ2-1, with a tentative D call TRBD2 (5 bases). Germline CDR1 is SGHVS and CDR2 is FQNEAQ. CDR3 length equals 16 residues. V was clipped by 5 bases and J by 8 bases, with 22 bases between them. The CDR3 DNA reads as TGTGCCAGCAGCCCTTCTCCAGGTTGGGGAGCGGATGAGCAGTTCTTC. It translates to CASSPSPGWGADEQFF. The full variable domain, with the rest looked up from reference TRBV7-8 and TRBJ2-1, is GAGVSQSPRYKVAKRGQDVALRCDPISGHVSLFWYQQALGQGPEFLTYFQNEAQLDKSGLPSDRFFAERPEGSVSTLKIQRTQQEDSAVYLCASSPSPGWGADEQFFGPGTRLTVL.

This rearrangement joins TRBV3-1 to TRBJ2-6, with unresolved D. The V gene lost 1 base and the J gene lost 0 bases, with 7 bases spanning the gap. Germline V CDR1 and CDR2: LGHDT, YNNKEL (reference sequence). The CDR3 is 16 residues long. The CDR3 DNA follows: TGTGCCAGCAGCCAAGCAGTAAGCTCTGGGGCCAACGTCCTGACTTTC. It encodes CASSQAVSSGANVLTF.

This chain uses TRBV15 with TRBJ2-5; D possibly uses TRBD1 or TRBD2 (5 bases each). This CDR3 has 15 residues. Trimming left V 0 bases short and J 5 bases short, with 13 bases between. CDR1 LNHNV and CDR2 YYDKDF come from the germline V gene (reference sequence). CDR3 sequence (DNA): TGTGCCACCAGCAGAGATACCGGGGACGGGGAGACCCAGTACTTC. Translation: CATSRDTGDGETQYF.

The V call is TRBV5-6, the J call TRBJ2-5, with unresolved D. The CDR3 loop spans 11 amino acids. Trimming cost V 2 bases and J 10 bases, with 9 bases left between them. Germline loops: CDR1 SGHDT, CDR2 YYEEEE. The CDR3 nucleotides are TGTGCCAGCAGCTTCCGGGCTCTCCAGTACTTC. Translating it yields CASSFRALQYF. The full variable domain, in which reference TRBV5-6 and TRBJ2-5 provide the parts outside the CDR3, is DAGVTQSPTHLIKTRGQQVTLRCSPKSGHDTVSWYQQALGQGPQFIFQYYEEEERQRGNFPDRFSGHQFPNYSSELNVNALLLGDSALYLCASSFRALQYFGPGTRLLVL.

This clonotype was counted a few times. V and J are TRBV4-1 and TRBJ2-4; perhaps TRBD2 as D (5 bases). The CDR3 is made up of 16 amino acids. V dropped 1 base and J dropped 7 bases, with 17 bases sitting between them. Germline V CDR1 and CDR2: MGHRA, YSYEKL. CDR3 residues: CASSQALTGYRNIQYF. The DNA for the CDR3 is TGCGCCAGCAGCCAAGCTCTGACGGGGTATAGGAACATTCAGTACTTC.

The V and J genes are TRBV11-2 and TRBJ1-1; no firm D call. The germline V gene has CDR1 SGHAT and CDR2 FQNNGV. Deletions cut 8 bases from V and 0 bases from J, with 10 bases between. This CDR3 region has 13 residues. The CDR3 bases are TGTGCCAGCGACACTGGGATGAACACTGAAGCTTTCTTT. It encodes CASDTGMNTEAFF.

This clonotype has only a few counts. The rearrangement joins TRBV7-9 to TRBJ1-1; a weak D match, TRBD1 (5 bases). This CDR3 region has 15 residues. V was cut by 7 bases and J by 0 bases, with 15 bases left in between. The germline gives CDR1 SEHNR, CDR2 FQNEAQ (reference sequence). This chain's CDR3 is CASTWGVSMNTEAFF. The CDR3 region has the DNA TGTGCCAGCACCTGGGGCGTCTCGATGAACACTGAAGCTTTCTTT.

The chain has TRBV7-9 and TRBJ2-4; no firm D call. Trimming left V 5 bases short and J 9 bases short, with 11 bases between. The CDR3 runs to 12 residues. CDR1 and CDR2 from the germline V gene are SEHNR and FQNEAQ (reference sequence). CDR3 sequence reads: CASSRTDGIQYF. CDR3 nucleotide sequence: TGTGCCAGCAGCAGGACCGATGGCATTCAGTACTTC.

The CDR3 region has the DNA TGCAGTGCTAGTTTGCAGGGGTCTCTGTACCAAGAGACCCAGTACTTC. Amino acid sequence: CSASLQGSLYQETQYF. V gene TRBV20-1 combines with J gene TRBJ2-5, with D maybe TRBD1 (6 bases). Trimming took off 3 bases at V and 0 bases at J, with 17 bases between the two ends. The CDR3 runs to 16 residues. Germline CDR1 DFQATT, CDR2 SNEGSKA (reference sequence).

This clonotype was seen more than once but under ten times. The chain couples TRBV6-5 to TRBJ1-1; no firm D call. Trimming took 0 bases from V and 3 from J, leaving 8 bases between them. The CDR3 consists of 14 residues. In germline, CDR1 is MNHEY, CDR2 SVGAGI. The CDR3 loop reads CASSYSWGDTEAFF. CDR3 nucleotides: TGTGCCAGCAGTTACTCGTGGGGTGACACTGAAGCTTTCTTT.

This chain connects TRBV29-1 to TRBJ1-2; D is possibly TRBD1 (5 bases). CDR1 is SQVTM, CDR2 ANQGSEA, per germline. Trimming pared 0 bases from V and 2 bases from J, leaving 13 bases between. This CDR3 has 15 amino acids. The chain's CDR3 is CSVEDREGVNYGYTF. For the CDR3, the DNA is TGCAGCGTTGAAGATCGGGAAGGGGTGAACTATGGCTACACCTTC.

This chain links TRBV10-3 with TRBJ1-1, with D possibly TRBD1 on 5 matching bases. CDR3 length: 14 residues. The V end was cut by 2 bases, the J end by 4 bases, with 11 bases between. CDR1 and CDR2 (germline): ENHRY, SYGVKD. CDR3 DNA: TGTGCCATCAGTGAGGGGGCGGGAGGCACTGAAGCTTTCTTT. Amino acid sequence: CAISEGAGGTEAFF.

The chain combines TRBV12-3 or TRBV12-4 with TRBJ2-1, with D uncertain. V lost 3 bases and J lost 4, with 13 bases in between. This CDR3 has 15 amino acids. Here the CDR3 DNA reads TGTGCCAGCAGTTTGCCAAGGGATGGTTACAATGAGCAGTTCTTC. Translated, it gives CASSLPRDGYNEQFF.

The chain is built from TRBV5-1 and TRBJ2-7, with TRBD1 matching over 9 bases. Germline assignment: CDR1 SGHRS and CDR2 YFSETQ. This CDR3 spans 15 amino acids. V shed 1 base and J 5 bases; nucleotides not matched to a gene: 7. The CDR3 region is CASSLYNRGPHEQYF. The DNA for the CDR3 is TGCGCCAGCAGCTTGTACAACAGGGGGCCCCACGAGCAGTACTTC.

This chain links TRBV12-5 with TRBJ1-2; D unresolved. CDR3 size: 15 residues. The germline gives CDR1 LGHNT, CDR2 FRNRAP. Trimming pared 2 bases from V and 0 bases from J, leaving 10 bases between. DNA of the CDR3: TGTGCTAGTGGTTTGCCCCAGGTCTCTAACTATGGCTACACCTTC. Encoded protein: CASGLPQVSNYGYTF.

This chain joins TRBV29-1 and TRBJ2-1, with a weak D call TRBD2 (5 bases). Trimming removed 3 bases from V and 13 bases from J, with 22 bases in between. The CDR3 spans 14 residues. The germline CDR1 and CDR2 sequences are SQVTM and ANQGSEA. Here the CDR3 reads CSVELRLVRETQFF. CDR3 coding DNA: TGCAGCGTTGAGCTACGTCTTGTGAGGGAGACCCAGTTCTTC.

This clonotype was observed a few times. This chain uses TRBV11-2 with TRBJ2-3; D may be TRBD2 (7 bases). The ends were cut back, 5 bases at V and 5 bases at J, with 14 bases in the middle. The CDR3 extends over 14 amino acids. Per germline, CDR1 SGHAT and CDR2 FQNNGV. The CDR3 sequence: CASSKRGALDTQYF. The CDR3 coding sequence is TGTGCCAGCAGCAAACGGGGGGCCTTAGATACGCAGTATTTT.

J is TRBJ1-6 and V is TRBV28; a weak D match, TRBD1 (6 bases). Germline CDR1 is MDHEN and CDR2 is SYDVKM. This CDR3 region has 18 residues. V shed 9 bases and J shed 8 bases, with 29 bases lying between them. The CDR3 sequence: CASSTLNQGMVGDSPLHF. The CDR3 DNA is TGTGCCAGTAGTACTCTCAATCAGGGGATGGTAGGTGATTCACCCCTCCACTTT.

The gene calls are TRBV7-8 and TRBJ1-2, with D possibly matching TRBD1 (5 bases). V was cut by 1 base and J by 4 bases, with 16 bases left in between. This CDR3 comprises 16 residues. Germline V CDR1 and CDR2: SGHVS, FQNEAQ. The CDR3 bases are TGTGCCAGCAGCTTAGTTCGGGGGGGACTCGGCTATGGCTACACCTTC. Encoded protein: CASSLVRGGLGYGYTF. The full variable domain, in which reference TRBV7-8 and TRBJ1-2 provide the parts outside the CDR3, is GAGVSQSPRYKVAKRGQDVALRCDPISGHVSLFWYQQALGQGPEFLTYFQNEAQLDKSGLPSDRFFAERPEGSVSTLKIQRTQQEDSAVYLCASSLVRGGLGYGYTFGSGTRLTVV.